The present TCR beta chain was sequenced within a study of T cell repertoires in cytomegalovirus infection. Study-level background: Shared public TCR beta signatures pointed to both CMV infection and a matching HLA type.

Germline V CDR1 and CDR2: DFQATT, SNEGSKA (reference sequence). J was trimmed by 8 bases and V by 4 bases; bases with no gene match: 19. The CDR3 is 19 amino acids. Findings of the study overall: HLA-C-restricted TCR beta clonotypes specific for CMV led the ex vivo response. Summed frequency of public TCR beta families distinguished CMV carriers with the relevant HLA.

In this sample, this clonotype turned up many times. The antigen is not known. A single record per CDR3 protein comes from TCRdb applying MiXCR to the reads. The sample lists roughly 500,000 distinct CDR3 sequences; roughly a third were seen once. This TCR was recovered from a human donor in good health (CMV status not recorded). Some clones in this sample may be carry-over from other donors' samples. V usage is TRBV20-1 and J usage is TRBJ2-1; TRBD2 agrees at 14 bases. The source was cultured PBMCs, collected from culture after CMV antigen stimulation. The CDR3 sequence is CSATSIQGTSGSPPDEQFF. Here the CDR3 DNA reads TGCAGTGCTACCAGTATACAAGGGACTAGCGGGAGTCCCCCCGATGAGCAGTTCTTC.